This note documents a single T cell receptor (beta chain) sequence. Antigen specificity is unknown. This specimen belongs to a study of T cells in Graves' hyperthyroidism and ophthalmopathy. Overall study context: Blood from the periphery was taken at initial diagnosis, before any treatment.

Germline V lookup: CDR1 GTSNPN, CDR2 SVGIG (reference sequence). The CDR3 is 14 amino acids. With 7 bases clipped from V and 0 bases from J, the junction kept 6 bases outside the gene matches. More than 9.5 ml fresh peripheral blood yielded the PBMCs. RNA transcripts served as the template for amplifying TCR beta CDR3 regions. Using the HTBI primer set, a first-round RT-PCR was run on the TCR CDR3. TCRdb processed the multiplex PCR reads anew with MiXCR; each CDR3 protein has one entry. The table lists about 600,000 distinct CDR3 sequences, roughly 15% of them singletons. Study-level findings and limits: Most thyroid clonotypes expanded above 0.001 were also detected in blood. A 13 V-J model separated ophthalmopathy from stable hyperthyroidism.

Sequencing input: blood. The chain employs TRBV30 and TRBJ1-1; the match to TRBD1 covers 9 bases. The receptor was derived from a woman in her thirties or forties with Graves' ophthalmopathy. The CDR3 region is CAYGQGTMNTEAFF. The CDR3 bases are TGTGCCTATGGACAGGGGACAATGAACACTGAAGCTTTCTTT.